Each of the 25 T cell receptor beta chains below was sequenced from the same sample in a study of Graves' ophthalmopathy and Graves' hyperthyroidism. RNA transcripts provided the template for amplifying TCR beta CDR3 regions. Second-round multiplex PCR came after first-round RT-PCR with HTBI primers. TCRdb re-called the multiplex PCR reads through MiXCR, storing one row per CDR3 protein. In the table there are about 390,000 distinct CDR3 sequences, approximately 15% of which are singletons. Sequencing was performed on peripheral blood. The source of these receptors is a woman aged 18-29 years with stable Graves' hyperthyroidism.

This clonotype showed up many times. The CDR3, as DNA: TGTGCCAGCAGCGCTAGACAGGGAAGGGGCAATCAGCCCCAGCATTTT. Protein: CASSARQGRGNQPQHF. The rearrangement joins TRBV2 to TRBJ1-5; 7 bases fit TRBD1. The germline CDR1 and CDR2 sequences are SNHLY and FYNNEI. The trim removed 6 bases at V and 2 bases at J, leaving 10 bases unmatched. The length of the CDR3 is 16 residues. Together with reference TRBV2 and TRBJ1-5, the CDR3 gives the full variable domain: EPEVTQTPSHQVTQMGQEVILRCVPISNHLYFYWYRQILGQKVEFLVSFYNNEISEKSEIFDDQFSVERPDGSNFTLKIRSTKLEDSAMYFCASSARQGRGNQPQHFGDGTRLSIL.

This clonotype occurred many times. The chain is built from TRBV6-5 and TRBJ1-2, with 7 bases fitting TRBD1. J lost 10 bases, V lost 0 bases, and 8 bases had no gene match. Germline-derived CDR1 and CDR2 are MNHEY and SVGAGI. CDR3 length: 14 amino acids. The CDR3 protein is CASSYSIGTAPYTF. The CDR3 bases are TGTGCCAGCAGTTACTCCATCGGGACAGCACCCTACACCTTC.

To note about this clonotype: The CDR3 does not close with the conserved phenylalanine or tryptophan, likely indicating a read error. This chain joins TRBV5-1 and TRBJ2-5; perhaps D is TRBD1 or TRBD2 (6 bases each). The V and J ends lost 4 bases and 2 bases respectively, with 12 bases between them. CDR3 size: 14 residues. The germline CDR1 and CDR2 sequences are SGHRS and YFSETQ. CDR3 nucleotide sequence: TGCGCCAGCAGCCTAGGGGGGAATCAAGAGACCCAGTACCTC. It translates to CASSLGGNQETQYL.

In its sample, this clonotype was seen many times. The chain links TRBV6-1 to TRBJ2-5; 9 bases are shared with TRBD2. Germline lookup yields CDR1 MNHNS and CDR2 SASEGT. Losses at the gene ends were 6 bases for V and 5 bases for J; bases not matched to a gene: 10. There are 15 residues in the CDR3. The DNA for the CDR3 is TGTGCCAGCAGAAGAGCGGGGGGCAACGGGGAGACCCAGTACTTC. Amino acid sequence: CASRRAGGNGETQYF.

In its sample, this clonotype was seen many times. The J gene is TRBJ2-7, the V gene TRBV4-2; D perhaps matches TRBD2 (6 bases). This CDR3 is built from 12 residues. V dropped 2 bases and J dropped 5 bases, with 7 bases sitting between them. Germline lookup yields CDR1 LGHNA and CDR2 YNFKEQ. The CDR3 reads CASSQTGDEQYF. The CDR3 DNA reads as TGTGCCAGCAGCCAAACGGGGGACGAGCAGTACTTC.

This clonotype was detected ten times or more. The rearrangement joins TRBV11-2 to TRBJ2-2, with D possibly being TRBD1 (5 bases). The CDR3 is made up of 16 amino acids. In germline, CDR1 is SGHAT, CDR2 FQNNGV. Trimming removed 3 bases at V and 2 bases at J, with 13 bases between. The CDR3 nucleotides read TGTGCCAGCAGCTTCATCTTCCAGGGAAACACCGGGGAGCTGTTTTTT. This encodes CASSFIFQGNTGELFF.

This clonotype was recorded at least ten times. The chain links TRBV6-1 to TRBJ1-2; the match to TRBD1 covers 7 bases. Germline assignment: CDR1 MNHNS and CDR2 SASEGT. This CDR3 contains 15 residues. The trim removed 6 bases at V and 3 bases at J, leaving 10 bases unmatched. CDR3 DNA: TGTGCCAGCAGGACACAGGGGCTGGAGCACTATGGCTACACCTTC. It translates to CASRTQGLEHYGYTF.

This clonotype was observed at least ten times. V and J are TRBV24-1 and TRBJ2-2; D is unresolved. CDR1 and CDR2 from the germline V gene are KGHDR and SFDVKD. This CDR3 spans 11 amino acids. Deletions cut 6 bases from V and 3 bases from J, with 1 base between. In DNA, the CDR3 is TGTGCCACCAGTTACACCGGGGAGCTGTTTTTT. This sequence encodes CATSYTGELFF.

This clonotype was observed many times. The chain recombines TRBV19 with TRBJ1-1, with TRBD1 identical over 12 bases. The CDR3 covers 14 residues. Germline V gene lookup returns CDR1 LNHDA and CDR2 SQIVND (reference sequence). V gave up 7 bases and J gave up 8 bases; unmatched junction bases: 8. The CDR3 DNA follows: TGTGCCAGTACTTGGGACAGGGGGCGTGGGGAAGCTTTCTTT. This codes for CASTWDRGRGEAFF.

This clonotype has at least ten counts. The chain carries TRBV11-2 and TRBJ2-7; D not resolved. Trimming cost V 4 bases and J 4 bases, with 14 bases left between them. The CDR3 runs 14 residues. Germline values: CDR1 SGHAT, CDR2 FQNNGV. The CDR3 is CASSSLRKGYEQYF. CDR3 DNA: TGTGCCAGCAGCTCCCTCCGTAAGGGTTACGAGCAGTACTTC.

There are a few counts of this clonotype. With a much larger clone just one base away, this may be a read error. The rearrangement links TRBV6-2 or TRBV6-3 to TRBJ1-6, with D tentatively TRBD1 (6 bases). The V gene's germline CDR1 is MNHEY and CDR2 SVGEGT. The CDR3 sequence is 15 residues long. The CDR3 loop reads CASSYEGGSGSHLHF. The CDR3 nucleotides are TGTGCCAGCAGTTACGAGGGGGGGTCCGGTTCACACCTCCACTTT.

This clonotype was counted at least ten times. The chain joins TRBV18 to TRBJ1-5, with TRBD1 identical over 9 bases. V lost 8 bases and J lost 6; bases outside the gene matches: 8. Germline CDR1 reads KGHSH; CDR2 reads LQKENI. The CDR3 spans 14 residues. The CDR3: CASSPQGAGQPQHF. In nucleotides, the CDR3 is TGTGCCAGCAGCCCACAGGGGGCCGGTCAGCCCCAGCATTTT.

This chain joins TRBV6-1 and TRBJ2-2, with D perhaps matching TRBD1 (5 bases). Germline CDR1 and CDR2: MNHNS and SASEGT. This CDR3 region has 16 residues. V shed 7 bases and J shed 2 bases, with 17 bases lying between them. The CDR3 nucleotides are TGTGCCAGCACTCACAGGCTCCTAATTAACACCGGGGAGCTGTTTTTT. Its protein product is CASTHRLLINTGELFF.

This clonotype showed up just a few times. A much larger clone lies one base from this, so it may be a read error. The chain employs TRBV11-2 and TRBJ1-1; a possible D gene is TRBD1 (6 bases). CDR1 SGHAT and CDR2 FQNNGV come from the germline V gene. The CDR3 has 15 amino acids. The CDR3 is CASSLYGGRNTEACF. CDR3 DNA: TGTGCCAGCAGCTTATATGGGGGCAGGAACACTGAAGCTTGCTTT.

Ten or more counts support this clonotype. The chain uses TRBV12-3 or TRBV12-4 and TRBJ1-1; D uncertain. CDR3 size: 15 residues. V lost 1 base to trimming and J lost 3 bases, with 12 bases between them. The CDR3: CASSLDHQRDTEAFF. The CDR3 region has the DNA TGTGCCAGCAGTTTAGATCACCAAAGGGACACTGAAGCTTTCTTT.

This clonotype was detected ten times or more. DNA of the CDR3: TGCGCCAGCTCGAGAGAGGGGGCTACTGGGGCCAACGTCCTGACTTTC. It is translated as CASSREGATGANVLTF. J is TRBJ2-6 and V is TRBV5-1, with 7 bases that match TRBD1. The CDR3 is made up of 16 amino acids. From germline, CDR1 is SGHRS and CDR2 YFSETQ. Germline trimming cut 7 bases from V and 2 bases from J; bases unmatched to any gene: 9.

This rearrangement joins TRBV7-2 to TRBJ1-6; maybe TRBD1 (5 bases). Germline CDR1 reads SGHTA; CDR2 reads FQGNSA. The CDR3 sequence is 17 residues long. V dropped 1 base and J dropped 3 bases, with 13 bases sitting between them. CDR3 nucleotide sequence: TGTGCCAGCAGCTTAGTTGACGGGGCCCTCTATAATTCACCCCTCCACTTT. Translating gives CASSLVDGALYNSPLHF.

The CDR3 DNA follows: TGCAGTGCTAGAGGCCTTCCCGAAAGGGGAGGTGTCAAAAACATTCAGTACTTC. Encoded protein: CSARGLPERGGVKNIQYF. The chain combines TRBV20-1 with TRBJ2-4, with D perhaps matching TRBD2 (6 bases). Germline CDR1 is DFQATT and CDR2 is SNEGSKA (reference sequence). The CDR3 runs to 18 residues. V gave up 1 base and J gave up 3 bases, with 22 bases separating them.

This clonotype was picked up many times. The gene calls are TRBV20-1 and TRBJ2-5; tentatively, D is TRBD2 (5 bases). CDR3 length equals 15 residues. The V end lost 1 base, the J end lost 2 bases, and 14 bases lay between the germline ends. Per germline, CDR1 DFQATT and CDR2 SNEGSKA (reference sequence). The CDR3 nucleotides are TGCAGTGCTAGAGTAGCGCGGACCAATCAAGAGACCCAGTACTTC. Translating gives CSARVARTNQETQYF.

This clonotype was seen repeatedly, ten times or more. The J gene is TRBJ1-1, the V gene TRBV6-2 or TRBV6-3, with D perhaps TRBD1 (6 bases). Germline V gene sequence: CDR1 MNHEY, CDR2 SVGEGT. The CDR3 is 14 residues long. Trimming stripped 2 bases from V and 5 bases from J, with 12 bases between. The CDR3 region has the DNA TGTGCCAGCAGTTACGCAGGGGTGAGGACTGAAGCTTTCTTT. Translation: CASSYAGVRTEAFF.

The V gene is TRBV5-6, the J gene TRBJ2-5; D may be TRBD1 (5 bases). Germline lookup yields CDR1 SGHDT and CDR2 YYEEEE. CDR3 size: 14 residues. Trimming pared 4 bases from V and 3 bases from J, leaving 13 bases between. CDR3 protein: CASSPQGIEETQYF. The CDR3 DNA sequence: TGTGCCAGCAGCCCGCAGGGTATTGAAGAGACCCAGTACTTC.

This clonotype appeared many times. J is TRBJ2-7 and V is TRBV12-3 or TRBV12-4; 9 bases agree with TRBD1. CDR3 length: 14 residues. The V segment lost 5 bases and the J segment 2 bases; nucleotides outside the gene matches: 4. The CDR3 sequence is CASSPGQGAYEQYF. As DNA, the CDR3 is TGTGCCAGCAGTCCGGGACAGGGAGCCTACGAGCAGTACTTC.

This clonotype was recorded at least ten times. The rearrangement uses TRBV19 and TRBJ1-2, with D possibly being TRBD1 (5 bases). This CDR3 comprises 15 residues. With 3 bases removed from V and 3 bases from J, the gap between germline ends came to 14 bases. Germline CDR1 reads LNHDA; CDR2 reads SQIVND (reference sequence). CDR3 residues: CASSMLRVPDYGYTF. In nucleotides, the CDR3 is TGTGCCAGTAGTATGCTCAGGGTTCCGGACTATGGCTACACCTTC.

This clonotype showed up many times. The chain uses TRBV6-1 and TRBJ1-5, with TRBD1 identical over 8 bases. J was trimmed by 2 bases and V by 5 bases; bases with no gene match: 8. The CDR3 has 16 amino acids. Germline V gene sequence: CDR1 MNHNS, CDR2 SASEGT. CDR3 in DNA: TGTGCCAGCAGTACGCAGGGGGCGCTTGGCAATCAGCCCCAGCATTTT. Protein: CASSTQGALGNQPQHF.

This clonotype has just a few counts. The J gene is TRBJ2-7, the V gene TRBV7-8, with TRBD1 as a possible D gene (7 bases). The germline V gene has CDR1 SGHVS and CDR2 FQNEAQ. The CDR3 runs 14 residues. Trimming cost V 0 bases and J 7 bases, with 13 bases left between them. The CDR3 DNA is TGTGCCAGCAGCTTAGCAGGAGGGGGCGGGGAGCAGTACTTC. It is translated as CASSLAGGGGEQYF. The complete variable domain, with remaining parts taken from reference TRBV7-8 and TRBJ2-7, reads GAGVSQSPRYKVAKRGQDVALRCDPISGHVSLFWYQQALGQGPEFLTYFQNEAQLDKSGLPSDRFFAERPEGSVSTLKIQRTQQEDSAVYLCASSLAGGGGEQYFGPGTRLTVT.